Shown below are 7 T cell receptor beta chains from a single sample sequenced in a study of T cell repertoires in cytomegalovirus infection. TCRdb fed the reads into MiXCR, producing one record per CDR3 protein. The data show 100,000 to 150,000 distinct CDR3 sequences, less than 9.5% seen once. Sequencing was performed on PBMCs. These receptors were collected from a human donor in good health (CMV status not recorded). Some clones in this sample may be carry-over from other donors' samples.

This clonotype was recorded a few times. The chain couples TRBV20-1 to TRBJ2-3; 13 positions match TRBD2. In germline, CDR1 is DFQATT, CDR2 SNEGSKA (reference sequence). This CDR3 has 16 residues. With V trimmed by 6 bases and J by 2 bases, 8 bases remained unmatched. The CDR3 nucleotides read TGCAGTGCCTCGACCGGACTAGCGGGGGACACAGATACGCAGTATTTT. Residues: CSASTGLAGDTDTQYF.

This clonotype was seen repeatedly, ten times or more. This chain connects TRBV10-3 to TRBJ2-1; 9 bases align to TRBD1. The CDR3 has 16 residues. Trimming removed 4 bases from V and 7 bases from J; junction bases left unmatched: 11. From germline, CDR1 is ENHRY and CDR2 SYGVKD. CDR3 residues: CAISVLGGTGSNEQFF. CDR3 DNA sequence: TGTGCCATCAGTGTTTTGGGGGGGACAGGGTCGAATGAGCAGTTCTTC.

Regarding this clonotype: A much larger clone lies a single base off, so this may be a read error. The rearrangement links TRBV2 to TRBJ2-7; unclear D gene. The CDR3 is 10 residues long. The germline V gene encodes CDR1 SNHLY and CDR2 FYNNEI. The V and J ends lost 3 bases and 12 bases respectively, with 9 bases between them. This CDR3 reads CASSDSWGYF. CDR3 sequence (DNA): TGTGCCAGCAGTGACTCGTGGGGGTACTTC. Supplemented by reference TRBV2 and TRBJ2-7, the full variable domain reads EPEVTQTPSHQVTQMGQEVILRCVPISNHLYFYWYRQILGQKVEFLVSFYNNEISEKSEIFDDQFSVERPDGSNFTLKIRSTKLEDSAMYFCASSDSWGYFGPGTRLTVT.

This clonotype was recorded many times. The chain employs TRBV19 and TRBJ2-1; D is uncertain. V was trimmed by 3 bases and J by 2 bases, leaving 14 bases between them. The CDR3 loop spans 16 amino acids. Germline V gives CDR1 LNHDA, CDR2 SQIVND (reference sequence). CDR3 bases: TGTGCCAGTAGTATGTTAAGTCAGGCGACCTACAATGAGCAGTTCTTC. It encodes CASSMLSQATYNEQFF. The full variable domain, rest sourced from reference TRBV19 and TRBJ2-1, is DGGITQSPKYLFRKEGQNVTLSCEQNLNHDAMYWYRQDPGQGLRLIYYSQIVNDFQKGDIAEGYSVSREKKESFPLTVTSAQKNPTAFYLCASSMLSQATYNEQFFGPGTRLTVL.

This clonotype was counted many times. The chain carries TRBV28 and TRBJ2-5; perhaps TRBD2 as D (5 bases). V lost 6 bases and J 11 bases, leaving 13 bases between the germline ends. The CDR3 sequence is 11 residues long. Per germline, CDR1 MDHEN and CDR2 SYDVKM. This CDR3 reads CASSSTRGQYF. The CDR3 nucleotides read TGTGCCAGCAGCTCGACACGGGGTCAGTACTTC.

This clonotype has only one observation. A much larger clone lies a single base off, so this may be a read error. The chain is built from TRBV6-1 and TRBJ2-1; D not certain. Germline V gene lookup returns CDR1 MNHNS and CDR2 SASEGT. This CDR3 has 14 residues. The CDR3 is CASSEPRLVNEQLF. CDR3 coding DNA: TGTGCCAGCAGTGAACCCCGGTTAGTTAATGAGCAGTTGTTC.

This clonotype was detected ten times or more. The V and J genes are TRBV29-1 and TRBJ2-2, with D perhaps given as TRBD1 or TRBD2 (5 bases each). This CDR3 comprises 14 residues. Germline CDR1 reads SQVTM; CDR2 reads ANQGSEA. V was trimmed by 7 bases and J by 2 bases, leaving 14 bases between them. CDR3 coding DNA: TGCAGCGCGGGGCACGTAGTAAACACCGGGGAGCTGTTTTTT. It translates to CSAGHVVNTGELFF.